Reported below is one TCR beta chain. The CDR3 runs to 13 residues. Germline V gene lookup returns CDR1 KGHSH and CDR2 LQKENI. Trimming took 0 bases from V and 6 from J, leaving 8 bases between them. RNA was extracted with the RNeasy kit, and a quantity of about 0.45 to 1 ug was reverse transcribed using random hexamers. With immunoSEQ multiplex PCR, TCR beta CDR3 was amplified across 54 Vbeta and 13 Jbeta. TCRdb itself ran the immunoSEQ multiplex PCR reads through MiXCR, one entry per CDR3 protein. The sample includes some 130,000 distinct CDR3 sequences, about 95% seen only once; the top ten take 0.095% to 0.15%. This specimen belongs to a study of CD8 T cells in Susac syndrome. The CD8+ and CD4+ T cells were negatively isolated, with the TEMRA cells enriched by FACS.

The chain recombines TRBV18 with TRBJ1-1, with D unresolved. The sequence was collected from a human donor with multiple sclerosis. The sequenced sample was CD4+ T cells from PBMCs. CDR3 DNA: TGTGCCAGCTCACCACCGGATACCCCTGAAGCTTTCTTT. As protein: CASSPPDTPEAFF. Variable domain in full (rest from reference TRBV18 and TRBJ1-1): NAGVMQNPRHLVRRRGQEARLRCSPMKGHSHVYWYRQLPEEGLKFMVYLQKENIIDESGMPKERFSAEFPKEGPSILRIQQVVRGDSAAYFCASSPPDTPEAFFGQGTRLTVV.